These 22 T cell receptor beta chains originate from one sample sequenced in a study of blood T cell repertoires in COVID-19. Assay used: immunoSEQ multiplex PCR; TCRdb lists only in-frame clones, some missing. The sample comprises about 500,000 clones, 89% of which are singletons, and roughly 0.92% rests with the top ten. The sequencing sample was made of peripheral blood. The receptor source for this set is a man younger than 35 with COVID-19, enrolled during active disease.

The gene calls are TRBV9 and TRBJ2-5; D unclear. CDR3 length: 13 amino acids. CDR1 is SGDLS and CDR2 is YYNGEE in the germline V gene. V lost 2 bases and J lost 2, with 7 bases in between. CDR3 amino acids: CASSVSLQETQYF. CDR3 nucleotide sequence: TGTGCCAGCAGCGTGAGTTTGCAAGAGACCCAGTACTTC.

V usage is TRBV5-1 and J usage is TRBJ1-1; a possible D gene is TRBD1 (5 bases). Germline assignment: CDR1 SGHRS and CDR2 YFSETQ. This CDR3 contains 13 residues. With 6 bases removed from V and 1 base from J, the gap between germline ends came to 10 bases. The CDR3 DNA reads as TGCGCCAGCAAAACCGGACAGAACACTGAAGCTTTCTTT. Residues: CASKTGQNTEAFF.

The chain recombines TRBV6-5 with TRBJ2-1; TRBD1 matches 9 bases. With V trimmed by 6 bases and J by 15 bases, 12 bases remained unmatched. The CDR3 length is 13 residues. CDR1 is MNHEY, CDR2 SVGAGI, per germline. Here the CDR3 DNA reads TGTGCCAGCAGCCAGAACGGGGGGACAGGGACGTTCTTC. It is translated as CASSQNGGTGTFF.

This chain joins TRBV2 and TRBJ2-7, with 7 bases lining up with TRBD1. The germline CDR1 and CDR2 sequences are SNHLY and FYNNEI. Unmatched junction bases numbered 9, after V lost 4 bases and J lost 3 bases. The CDR3 runs 15 residues. The CDR3 spells CASSVGTAGYYEQYF. In DNA, the CDR3 is TGTGCCAGCAGTGTAGGGACAGCCGGATACTACGAGCAGTACTTC.

The chain is built from TRBV19 and TRBJ1-5, with 7 bases matching TRBD1. CDR3 size: 13 residues. Trimming removed 4 bases from V and 6 bases from J; junction bases left unmatched: 3. Germline loops: CDR1 LNHDA, CDR2 SQIVND (reference sequence). CDR3 sequence (DNA): TGTGCCAGTAGTACCAGGACAGGTCAGCCCCAGCATTTT. It encodes CASSTRTGQPQHF.

This clone came up once. The chain carries TRBV7-8 and TRBJ2-5; possibly TRBD2 for D (5 bases). V was pared by 5 bases and J by 7 bases, with 20 bases between. Germline CDR1 SGHVS, CDR2 FQNEAQ. The length of the CDR3 is 15 residues. For the CDR3, the DNA is TGTGCCAGCAGCCTCAGGTTTGGAGACCGGGGGACCCAGTACTTC. It translates to CASSLRFGDRGTQYF.

This clone was seen a few times. J is TRBJ1-5 and V is TRBV19; 7 bases agree with TRBD1. The CDR3 covers 15 residues. V lost 7 bases, J lost 7 bases, and 13 bases stayed unmatched. CDR1 and CDR2 (germline): LNHDA, SQIVND (reference sequence). CDR3 loop: CASTQDRAVNQPQHF. In nucleotides, the CDR3 is TGTGCCAGTACCCAAGACAGGGCCGTCAACCAGCCCCAGCATTTT.

The V call is TRBV5-1, the J call TRBJ1-1, with a tentative D call TRBD1 (5 bases). The CDR3 extends over 13 amino acids. With 4 bases removed from V and 5 bases from J, the gap between germline ends came to 12 bases. Germline CDR1 and CDR2: SGHRS and YFSETQ. The CDR3 spells CASSTSTGTEAFF. CDR3 nucleotides: TGCGCCAGCAGCACCTCCACAGGAACTGAAGCTTTCTTT.

This rearrangement joins TRBV30 to TRBJ1-5, with a weak D call TRBD1 (6 bases). This CDR3 contains 13 residues. From germline, CDR1 is GTSNPN and CDR2 SVGIG (reference sequence). Trimming removed 2 bases at V and 6 bases at J, with 11 bases between. The CDR3 DNA is TGTGCCTGGAGTACACAGGGCCTTCAGCCCCAGCATTTT. It codes for CAWSTQGLQPQHF.

The chain's CDR3 is CASSQGTFSGELFF. The DNA for the CDR3 is TGCGCCAGCAGCCAAGGGACTTTTTCCGGGGAGCTGTTTTTT. This chain uses TRBV4-1 with TRBJ2-2; possible D gene TRBD2, 5 bases. This CDR3 contains 14 residues. Trimming removed 1 base from V and 6 bases from J, with 9 bases in between. The germline CDR1 and CDR2 sequences are MGHRA and YSYEKL.

This clone appeared once. The V gene is TRBV6-5, the J gene TRBJ2-1; possible D gene TRBD1, 5 bases. Germline loops: CDR1 MNHEY, CDR2 SVGAGI. The CDR3 length is 12 residues. The V gene lost 4 bases and the J gene lost 5 bases, with 6 bases spanning the gap. The CDR3 protein is CASSLTDNEQFF. The CDR3 region has the DNA TGTGCCAGCAGTTTGACAGACAATGAGCAGTTCTTC.

The rearrangement uses TRBV2 and TRBJ2-7; D ambiguous. V shed 5 bases and J shed 4 bases, with 9 bases lying between them. CDR3 size: 12 residues. CDR1 and CDR2 (germline): SNHLY, FYNNEI. The CDR3 DNA sequence: TGTGCCAGCAGTCTAGACCAATACGAGCAGTACTTC. Protein sequence: CASSLDQYEQYF. The variable domain in full, completed from reference TRBV2 and TRBJ2-7, reads EPEVTQTPSHQVTQMGQEVILRCVPISNHLYFYWYRQILGQKVEFLVSFYNNEISEKSEIFDDQFSVERPDGSNFTLKIRSTKLEDSAMYFCASSLDQYEQYFGPGTRLTVT.

The chain is built from TRBV7-2 and TRBJ2-5; 7 bases agree with TRBD2. V shed 3 bases, J shed 3 bases, and the junction held 7 bases outside the gene matches. This CDR3 spans 15 amino acids. Germline V gene data show CDR1 as SGHTA and CDR2 as FQGNSA. The CDR3: CASSFYGTTKETQYF. In DNA form, the CDR3 reads TGTGCCAGCAGCTTTTATGGGACTACCAAAGAGACCCAGTACTTC.

Only a few counts were recorded for this clone. This chain links TRBV24-1 with TRBJ1-5; TRBD1 is a possible D gene (6 bases). The CDR3 sequence is 13 residues long. Germline V gives CDR1 KGHDR, CDR2 SFDVKD. The V and J ends lost 9 bases and 6 bases respectively, with 14 bases between them. The CDR3 loop is CATPEGGRQPQHF. CDR3 DNA sequence: TGTGCCACCCCCGAAGGGGGACGTCAGCCCCAGCATTTT.

This chain connects TRBV11-3 to TRBJ2-1, with D unclear. The CDR3 consists of 15 residues. Germline V gives CDR1 SGHNT, CDR2 YENEEA. Between the trimmed V and J ends, which lost 4 bases and 5 bases, there was a span of 15 bases. CDR3 amino acids: CASSSRSTGDNEQFF. Here the CDR3 DNA reads TGTGCCAGCAGCTCCCGATCGACTGGTGACAATGAGCAGTTCTTC.

V is TRBV18 and J is TRBJ2-4; TRBD2 is a possible D gene (5 bases). CDR1 and CDR2 (germline): KGHSH, LQKENI. This CDR3 is built from 15 residues. Trimming took off 0 bases at V and 0 bases at J, with 6 bases between the two ends. The DNA of the CDR3 is TGTGCCAGCTCACCACCGGGGAGAGCCAAAAACATTCAGTACTTC. This sequence encodes CASSPPGRAKNIQYF.

There are a few counts of this clone. The rearrangement uses TRBV2 and TRBJ2-7; D is unresolved. Germline CDR1 SNHLY, CDR2 FYNNEI. The CDR3 extends over 12 amino acids. Trimming removed 0 bases at V and 6 bases at J, with 6 bases between. The CDR3 spells CASSEARLEQYF. The CDR3, as DNA: TGTGCCAGCAGTGAAGCGAGACTCGAGCAGTACTTC.

This chain connects TRBV7-8 to TRBJ2-7; 7 bases line up with TRBD2. The CDR3 has 16 amino acids. Trimming at V came to 4 bases and at J to 6 bases, leaving 15 bases not matched to a gene. In germline, CDR1 is SGHVS, CDR2 FQNEAQ. The CDR3 DNA reads as TGTGCCAGCAGCTCGCCACCGAGCGGGATCCAATCCGAGCAGTACTTC. Its protein is CASSSPPSGIQSEQYF. Drawing the rest from reference TRBV7-8 and TRBJ2-7, the complete variable domain is GAGVSQSPRYKVAKRGQDVALRCDPISGHVSLFWYQQALGQGPEFLTYFQNEAQLDKSGLPSDRFFAERPEGSVSTLKIQRTQQEDSAVYLCASSSPPSGIQSEQYFGPGTRLTVT.

The V and J genes are TRBV11-2 and TRBJ2-1; 11 bases are shared with TRBD2. Germline loops: CDR1 SGHAT, CDR2 FQNNGV. Unmatched junction bases numbered 8, after V lost 6 bases and J lost 7 bases. This CDR3 spans 15 amino acids. CDR3 region: CASRENLAGGNEQFF. DNA of the CDR3: TGTGCCAGCAGAGAGAACCTAGCGGGAGGAAATGAGCAGTTCTTC. The entire variable domain, with the rest obtained from reference TRBV11-2 and TRBJ2-1, is as follows: EAGVAQSPRYKIIEKRQSVAFWCNPISGHATLYWYQQILGQGPKLLIQFQNNGVVDDSQLPKDRFSAERLKGVDSTLKIQPAKLEDSAVYLCASRENLAGGNEQFFGPGTRLTVL.

The J gene is TRBJ2-5, the V gene TRBV24-1; a weak D match, TRBD2 (5 bases). The V end was cut by 10 bases, the J end by 5 bases, with 16 bases between. Looked up from germline, CDR1 is KGHDR and CDR2 is SFDVKD. The CDR3 runs 13 residues. CDR3 DNA sequence: TGTGCCACAGAGGGCCCTAATGAGGAGACCCAGTACTTC. The encoded protein is CATEGPNEETQYF.

This chain connects TRBV18 to TRBJ1-1; D unresolved. The CDR3 is made up of 12 amino acids. Germline values: CDR1 KGHSH, CDR2 LQKENI. The V gene lost 5 bases and the J gene lost 10 bases, with 14 bases spanning the gap. CDR3 sequence (DNA): TGTGCCAGCTCATCGGGAGTTCCTGGAGCTTTCTTT. Its translation is CASSSGVPGAFF.

The V call is TRBV19, the J call TRBJ1-1; 7 bases line up with TRBD1. Germline V CDR1 and CDR2: LNHDA, SQIVND (reference sequence). The junction had 10 bases not matched to a gene; V was cut back by 6 bases and J by 0 bases. The length of the CDR3 is 16 residues. CDR3 sequence (DNA): TGTGCCAGTAGGATAACCCCAGGGGGTATGAACACTGAAGCTTTCTTT. Its translation: CASRITPGGMNTEAFF.